The 27 T cell receptor beta chains listed next were all sequenced from one sample in a study of T-cell memory formation after mild COVID-19 listed by TCRdb under 2021. The library came from 5' RACE. The sequencer listed for this sample is Illumina NovaSeq 6000. Using fastp at Q25 and MiXCR, TCRdb reprocessed the public reads and kept productive beta chains. One record per CDR3 amino acid sequence lists the most common genes and DNA. Within this sample are some 320,000 distinct CDR3 sequences, with less than 20% of them counted one time only. 20% to 25% of the sample goes to the ten largest clones. Sequenced input: PBMCs or a T cell subset sorted from them (not recorded which). These receptors were taken from a young man who had mild COVID-19 (a few samples of this study predate the infection). The sample titles of this study are shuffled in the database, so cell type and time point are left out; the donor was told from shared clones.

This clonotype was observed a handful of times. The chain joins TRBV7-9 to TRBJ1-2; TRBD1 agrees at 7 bases. This CDR3 comprises 14 residues. Germline CDR1 reads SEHNR; CDR2 reads FQNEAQ (reference sequence). Unmatched junction bases numbered 4, after V lost 3 bases and J lost 3 bases. CDR3: CASSLAGGHYGYTF. CDR3 nucleotide sequence: TGTGCCAGCAGCTTGGCAGGGGGTCACTATGGCTACACCTTC.

The genes are TRBV20-1 and TRBJ2-5; TRBD2 aligns across 10 bases. Germline lookup yields CDR1 DFQATT and CDR2 SNEGSKA (reference sequence). V was pared by 6 bases and J by 4 bases, with 2 bases of the junction left unmatched. CDR3 size: 12 residues. The CDR3 reads CSAQRGGETQYF. DNA for the CDR3: TGCAGTGCCCAGCGGGGGGGAGAGACCCAGTACTTC.

The chain employs TRBV7-8 and TRBJ2-1; a possible D gene is TRBD2 (5 bases). The CDR3 runs to 13 residues. V shed 4 bases and J shed 8 bases, with 12 bases lying between them. Germline V lookup: CDR1 SGHVS, CDR2 FQNEAQ. The CDR3 DNA is TGTGCCAGCAGCTCTCCGGGGTTCGATGAGCAGTTCTTC. Its protein is CASSSPGFDEQFF.

In its sample, this clonotype was seen many times. The CDR3 sequence: CSVGSQRGIETQYF. The CDR3 DNA reads TGCAGCGTGGGGAGCCAGCGGGGGATAGAGACCCAGTACTTC. This rearrangement joins TRBV29-1 to TRBJ2-5; 8 bases align to TRBD2. The V gene's germline CDR1 is SQVTM and CDR2 ANQGSEA. J lost 4 bases, V lost 6 bases, and 10 bases had no gene match. This CDR3 region has 14 residues.

The J gene is TRBJ2-1, the V gene TRBV20-1; 7 nucleotides agree with TRBD2. CDR1 is DFQATT and CDR2 is SNEGSKA in the germline V gene (reference sequence). With 3 bases clipped from V and 8 bases from J, the junction kept 4 bases outside the gene matches. The CDR3 length is 12 residues. CDR3 protein: CSARGGTDEQFF. The CDR3 nucleotides are TGCAGTGCTAGGGGGGGGACGGATGAGCAGTTCTTC.

V is TRBV6-6 and J is TRBJ1-4; the D gene is possibly TRBD1 (5 bases). Germline loops: CDR1 MNHNY, CDR2 SVGAGI (reference sequence). Between the trimmed V and J ends, which lost 10 bases and 0 bases, there was a span of 15 bases. There are 15 residues in the CDR3. The CDR3 nucleotides read TGTGCCATCGTGGGGGAGGACCCAACTAATGAAAAACTGTTTTTT. Amino acid sequence: CAIVGEDPTNEKLFF.

Only a few counts were recorded for this clonotype. Just one base apart from a much larger clone, this may be a read error. The chain couples TRBV6-5 to TRBJ2-7, with TRBD2 as a possible D gene (6 bases). The germline V and J ends were trimmed by 6 bases and 5 bases, with 17 bases remaining between them. CDR3 length: 14 amino acids. In germline, CDR1 is MNHEY, CDR2 SVGAGI. The CDR3 sequence: CASRRSLASHEQYF. CDR3 in DNA: TGTGCCAGCAGACGCTCCCTAGCGAGCCACGAGCAGTACTTC.

DNA for the CDR3: TGTGCCAGCAGCTTAACAGGCCAGAACTCCTACAATGAGCAGTTCTTC. Protein product: CASSLTGQNSYNEQFF. The chain has TRBV7-2 and TRBJ2-1; D may be TRBD1 (5 bases). Germline CDR1 and CDR2: SGHTA and FQGNSA. Trimming pared 2 bases from V and 0 bases from J, leaving 11 bases between. The CDR3 totals 16 residues.

This clonotype has only a few counts. This likely comes from a read error, as the CDR3 has no conserved phenylalanine or tryptophan at its end. The rearrangement uses TRBV5-1 and TRBJ2-7; D call uncertain. CDR1 is SGHRS and CDR2 is YFSETQ in the germline V gene. The CDR3 loop spans 14 amino acids. Trimming removed 7 bases from V and 6 bases from J, with 20 bases in between. The CDR3 is CASAVSPSRVEQYL. The CDR3, as DNA: TGCGCCAGCGCCGTCTCACCTTCCCGCGTCGAGCAGTACTTA.

V and J are TRBV7-2 and TRBJ1-5; 9 bases map to TRBD1. Trimming removed 3 bases from V and 4 bases from J; junction bases left unmatched: 4. The CDR3 sequence is 15 residues long. CDR1 and CDR2 from the germline V gene are SGHTA and FQGNSA. The CDR3 DNA follows: TGTGCCAGCAGCTTGGGACAGGGAATGAATCAGCCCCAGCATTTT. It codes for CASSLGQGMNQPQHF.

To note about this clonotype: At one of its ends the junction is not consistent with the germline gene, which may arise from a read error. V usage is TRBV7-2 and J usage is TRBJ2-3; D is perhaps TRBD2 (7 bases). Germline V gives CDR1 SGHTA, CDR2 FQGNSA. This CDR3 has 14 amino acids. CDR3 protein: CDSGRGASTDTQYF. The CDR3 nucleotides read TGTGACAGCGGCCGGGGGGCCAGCACAGATACGCAGTATTTT. Drawing the rest from reference TRBV7-2 and TRBJ2-3, the complete variable domain is GAGVSQSPSNKVTEKGKDVELRCDPISGHTALYWYRQSLGQGLEFLIYFQGNSAPDKSGLPSDRFSAERTGGSVSTLTIQRTQQEDSAVYLCDSGRGASTDTQYFGPGTRLTVL.

This clonotype was seen a few times. This sequence joins TRBV25-1 and TRBJ2-3; 7 bases agree with TRBD2. Germline CDR1 MGHDK, CDR2 SYGVNS. Trimming cost V 6 bases and J 1 base; bases outside gene matches: 4. This CDR3 is built from 14 residues. DNA of the CDR3: TGTGCCAGCAGGGGGGGAGGGGGCACAGATACGCAGTATTTT. Its protein is CASRGGGGTDTQYF.

J is TRBJ2-2 and V is TRBV20-1; 7 bases agree with TRBD1. V was pared by 4 bases and J by 7 bases, with 3 bases of the junction left unmatched. CDR3 length equals 12 residues. Germline V CDR1 and CDR2: DFQATT, SNEGSKA (reference sequence). Here the CDR3 DNA reads TGCAGTGCTAAACAGGGGATCGGGGAGCTGTTTTTT. Translating gives CSAKQGIGELFF.

This clonotype was seen only a few times. This chain connects TRBV29-1 to TRBJ1-5; D is undetermined. This CDR3 has 13 residues. V was cut by 6 bases and J by 2 bases, with 11 bases left in between. Germline V gives CDR1 SQVTM, CDR2 ANQGSEA. CDR3 amino acids: CSVTDGGNQPQHF. CDR3 DNA sequence: TGCAGCGTCACCGACGGCGGCAATCAGCCCCAGCATTTT.

This clonotype was counted a single time. The V and J genes are TRBV7-6 and TRBJ1-1; D gene ambiguous. The germline V and J ends were trimmed by 2 bases and 0 bases, with 7 bases remaining between them. This CDR3 contains 14 residues. CDR1 and CDR2 from the germline V gene are SGHVS and FNYEAQ. The chain's CDR3 is CASSLKEMNTEAFF. The CDR3 coding sequence is TGTGCCAGCAGCTTAAAAGAGATGAACACTGAAGCTTTCTTT.

This clonotype is deemed medium-sized. The chain employs TRBV7-8 and TRBJ2-1; 10 nucleotides align to TRBD2. The germline V gene has CDR1 SGHVS and CDR2 FQNEAQ. This CDR3 spans 15 amino acids. Trimming took 3 bases from V and 13 from J; bases not matched to a gene: 12. CDR3 amino acids: CASSFGTSVLISQFF. For the CDR3, the DNA is TGTGCCAGCAGCTTCGGGACTAGCGTCTTGATCTCCCAGTTCTTC.

This clonotype was detected only a few times. The chain has TRBV27 and TRBJ1-1, with 7 nucleotides matching TRBD1. Per the germline V gene, CDR1 is MNHEY and CDR2 is SMNVEV (reference sequence). The CDR3 totals 18 residues. J gave up 0 bases and V 2 bases, and 12 bases lay outside the gene matches. The DNA of the CDR3 is TGTGCCAGCAGTTTACAAGGCCCGGGACAGCTCATGAACACTGAAGCTTTCTTT. Amino acid sequence: CASSLQGPGQLMNTEAFF.

V is TRBV2 and J is TRBJ1-5; D might be TRBD1 (6 bases). Per the germline V gene, CDR1 is SNHLY and CDR2 is FYNNEI. This CDR3 has 16 amino acids. The V end lost 5 bases, the J end lost 7 bases, and 21 bases lay between the germline ends. The CDR3 bases are TGTGCCAGCAGTCTGGGTAGTGGGGGCTGGGGACAGCCCCAGCATTTT. Translation gives CASSLGSGGWGQPQHF.

This chain joins TRBV15 and TRBJ2-5; 12 nucleotides agree with TRBD1. With V trimmed by 5 bases and J by 2 bases, 9 bases remained unmatched. The CDR3 extends over 17 amino acids. Germline CDR1 and CDR2: LNHNV and YYDKDF (reference sequence). CDR3 sequence (DNA): TGTGCCACCAGCTCGGGACAGGGGGCCCGGATGCAAGAGACCCAGTACTTC. Protein: CATSSGQGARMQETQYF.

This clonotype was detected a few times. The V gene is TRBV24-1, the J gene TRBJ2-1; D remains ambiguous. CDR3 length equals 13 residues. The germline CDR1 and CDR2 sequences are KGHDR and SFDVKD. The ends were cut back, 3 bases at V and 3 bases at J, with 5 bases in the middle. In DNA, the CDR3 is TGTGCCACCAGTGATCCCGTCTACAATGAGCAGTTCTTC. Protein product: CATSDPVYNEQFF.

This clonotype was counted between two and nine times. The rearrangement links TRBV10-3 to TRBJ2-3; D may be TRBD1 (5 bases). The germline CDR1 and CDR2 sequences are ENHRY and SYGVKD. The V end lost 8 bases, the J end lost 2 bases, and 11 bases lay between the germline ends. The CDR3 covers 13 residues. The CDR3 protein is CAIGQGNTDTQYF. Written as DNA, the CDR3 is TGTGCCATCGGGCAGGGTAACACAGATACGCAGTATTTT.

The CDR3 is CSVEGRDYYGYTF. The CDR3 bases are TGCAGCGTTGAAGGGCGGGATTACTATGGCTACACCTTC. The V call is TRBV29-1, the J call TRBJ1-2; D gene unclear. The CDR3 extends over 13 amino acids. V shed 1 base and J shed 3 bases, with 9 bases lying between them. Per germline, CDR1 SQVTM and CDR2 ANQGSEA.

This clonotype has ten or more counts. J is TRBJ2-3 and V is TRBV7-9; D may correspond to TRBD1 or TRBD2 (5 bases each). V gave up 3 bases and J gave up 1 base, with 8 bases separating them. The germline gives CDR1 SEHNR, CDR2 FQNEAQ (reference sequence). This CDR3 has 14 amino acids. The DNA for the CDR3 is TGTGCCAGCAGCTTTATGGGGGGCACAGATACGCAGTATTTT. It codes for CASSFMGGTDTQYF.

This chain uses TRBV5-1 with TRBJ1-2, with D unclear. The germline V gene has CDR1 SGHRS and CDR2 YFSETQ. This CDR3 is 15 amino acids long. Trimming stripped 2 bases from V and 7 bases from J, with 18 bases between. The CDR3 loop is CASSFRTSSPGGYTF. Written as DNA, the CDR3 is TGCGCCAGCAGCTTCCGGACCTCTTCCCCGGGTGGCTACACCTTC.

This clonotype came up a few times. This chain links TRBV10-3 with TRBJ2-3, with a weak D call TRBD2 (6 bases). V was shortened by 0 bases and J by 5 bases, with 12 bases between the two germline ends. This CDR3 region has 15 residues. Germline CDR1 is ENHRY and CDR2 is SYGVKD. CDR3 protein: CAISESEGRKDTQYF. CDR3 in DNA: TGTGCCATCAGTGAGTCGGAGGGCAGAAAAGATACGCAGTATTTT.

A few counts support this clonotype. The genes are TRBV7-2 and TRBJ2-7, with 9 bases identical to TRBD2. The germline gives CDR1 SGHTA, CDR2 FQGNSA. The CDR3 runs 15 residues. Unmatched junction bases numbered 15, after V lost 6 bases and J lost 9 bases. This chain's CDR3 is CASSPRNSGGLVQYF. CDR3 sequence (DNA): TGTGCCAGCAGTCCCCGGAATAGCGGGGGCCTGGTGCAGTACTTC.

This clonotype occurred many times. The V call is TRBV29-1, the J call TRBJ2-3; possible D gene TRBD1, 6 bases. The CDR3 loop spans 13 amino acids. Deletions cut 7 bases from V and 1 base from J, with 12 bases between. Germline V gene lookup returns CDR1 SQVTM and CDR2 ANQGSEA. The CDR3 bases are TGCAGCGCCCCACAGGGTGGCACAGATACGCAGTATTTT. It codes for CSAPQGGTDTQYF.